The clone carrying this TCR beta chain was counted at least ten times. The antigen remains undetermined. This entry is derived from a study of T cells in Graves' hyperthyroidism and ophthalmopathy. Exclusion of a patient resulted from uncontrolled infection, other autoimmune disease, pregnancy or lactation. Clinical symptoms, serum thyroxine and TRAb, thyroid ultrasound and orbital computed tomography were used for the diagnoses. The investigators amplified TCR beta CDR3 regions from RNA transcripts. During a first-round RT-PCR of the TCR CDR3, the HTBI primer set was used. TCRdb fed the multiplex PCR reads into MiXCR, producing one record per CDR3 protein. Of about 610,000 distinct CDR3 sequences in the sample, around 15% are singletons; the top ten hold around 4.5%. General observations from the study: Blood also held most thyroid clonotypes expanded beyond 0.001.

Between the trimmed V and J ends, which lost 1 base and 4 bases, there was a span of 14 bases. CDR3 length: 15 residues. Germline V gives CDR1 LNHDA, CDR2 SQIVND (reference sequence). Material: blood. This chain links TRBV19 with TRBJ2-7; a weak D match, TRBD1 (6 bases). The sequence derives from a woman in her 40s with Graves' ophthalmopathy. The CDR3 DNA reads TGTGCCAGTAGTATAGCCCACGGGACAACTTACGAGCAGTACTTC. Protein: CASSIAHGTTYEQYF. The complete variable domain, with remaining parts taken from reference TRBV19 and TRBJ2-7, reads DGGITQSPKYLFRKEGQNVTLSCEQNLNHDAMYWYRQDPGQGLRLIYYSQIVNDFQKGDIAEGYSVSREKKESFPLTVTSAQKNPTAFYLCASSIAHGTTYEQYFGPGTRLTVT.